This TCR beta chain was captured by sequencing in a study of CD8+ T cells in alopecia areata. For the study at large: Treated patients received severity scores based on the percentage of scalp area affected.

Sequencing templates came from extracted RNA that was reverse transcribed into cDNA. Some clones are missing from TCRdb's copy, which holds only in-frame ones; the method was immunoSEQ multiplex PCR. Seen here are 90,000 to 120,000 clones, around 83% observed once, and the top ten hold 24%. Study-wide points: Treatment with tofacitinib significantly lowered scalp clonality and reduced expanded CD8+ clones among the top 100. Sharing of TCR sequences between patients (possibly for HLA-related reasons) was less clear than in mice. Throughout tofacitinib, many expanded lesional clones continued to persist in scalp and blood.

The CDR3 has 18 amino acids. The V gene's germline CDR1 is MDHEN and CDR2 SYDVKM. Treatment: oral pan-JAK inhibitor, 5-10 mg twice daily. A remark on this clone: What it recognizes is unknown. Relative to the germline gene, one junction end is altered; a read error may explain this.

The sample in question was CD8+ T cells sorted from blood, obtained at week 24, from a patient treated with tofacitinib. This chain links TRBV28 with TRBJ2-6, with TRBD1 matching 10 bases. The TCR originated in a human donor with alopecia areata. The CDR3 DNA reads TGTGCCAGCAGTTTGTCACCGGGACAGGGGTCTGCGGCCAACGCCCTGACTTTC. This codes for CASSLSPGQGSAANALTF. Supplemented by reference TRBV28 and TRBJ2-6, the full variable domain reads DVKVTQSSRYLVKRTGEKVFLECVQDMDHENMFWYRQDPGLGLRLIYFSYDVKMKEKGDIPEGYSVSREKKERFSLILESASTNQTSMYLCASSLSPGQGSAANALTFGAGSRLTVL.